This T cell receptor (beta chain) was profiled in a study of cytomegalovirus exposure and HLA in healthy donors (dated by TCRdb to 2017 to 2019). For the study in its entirety: An earlier analysis of several hundred of the donors reported about 300 Gb of sequence data and 95 million to 120 million unique TCR beta sequences obtained from about 170 million T cells. Roughly 300 gigabases of sequencing data and tens of millions of unique TCR sequences made up an early release that covered about 640 HLA-typed donors. Among the roughly 390 genotyped donors, under 90% belonged to the genetic ancestry cluster associated with self-reported Caucasian donors. The study was designed to test whether signatures of past pathogen exposure could be identified by cataloging public T cell receptors. The T cell repertoires of 666 subjects were profiled by immunosequencing and related to cytomegalovirus serostatus. A separate validation cohort of about 110 different subjects was used in addition to the roughly 670-subject first cohort. To predict cytomegalovirus infection status, the study combined high-throughput TCR immunosequencing, statistical association of individual TCRs with disease status, and machine learning. A later analysis re-analyzed previously published TCR beta repertoires from approximately 700 donors and added high-resolution HLA genotyping to study TCR occurrence patterns. In the later analysis, no new phenotypic data were used to find candidate immune exposures; instead, reliance was placed on TCR beta sequences and their occurrence across donors. An earlier analysis of some 500 of the donors used high-throughput TCR beta sequencing to judge whether each TCR beta V gene segment behaved as functional or pseudogenic. Donor age, sex, ethnicity and CMV serostatus were collected together with the repertoire data. A later genetic analysis took genome-wide SNP genotypes for about 55% of the 666 donors and used that subset as a discovery cohort. All discovery cohort repertoires had been generated on a single sequencing platform. Class I and class II HLA loci were covered by the typing at four-digit resolution. Typing coverage differed by locus: A, B, C, DRB1 and DQB1 were typed in roughly 620-640 donors, DQA1 in about 510, DPA1 in some 610, and DPB1 in just under 490. Because of strong linkage in the cohort, a few DR-DQ haplotypes were treated as single units for association and clustering. On average, 235,054 unique TCR beta nucleotide sequences were sequenced per donor among 398 genotyped donors of the cohort, with about 19% of those sequences being non-productive.

The cohort consisted of 650 to 700 healthy bone marrow donors. Cohort members were all nominally healthy when sampled, although unrecorded immune exposures were likely present. The donor tested CMV seronegative and was one of the 352 seronegative cohort members. A peripheral blood sample was provided by each donor, and peripheral blood mononuclear cells were used for TCR beta sequencing. Genomic DNA extraction from the blood cell samples was performed with the Qiagen DNeasy Blood Extraction Kit. The CDR3 measures 12 amino acids from cysteine to phenylalanine. Of the read, only the CDR3 DNA is kept; its 36 bases are in frame from base 1. CDR1 and CDR2, per the germline V gene, are MNHEY and SVGAGI. V was cut back by 11 bases and J by 4 bases, leaving a gap of 14 bases between them. General conclusions and limits of the study: Specific HLA alleles were associated with 15,000 to 20,000 TCR beta sequences at a false discovery rate of 0.05 in a later analysis. V-gene and J-gene trimming of TCR beta chains was associated with a missense DCLRE1C variant in a later genetic analysis, and the association was replicated in an independent cohort. In a later analysis, several top co-occurrence clusters were reported to appear linked to parvovirus B19, influenza, CMV and Epstein-Barr virus. When HLA alleles, especially DR and DQ, strongly co-occurred, attributing TCR associations to individual alleles was difficult. A few of the identified cytomegalovirus-associated TCR beta chains were confirmed in vitro to be specific for cytomegalovirus antigens. For the cohort, immune exposure information was limited to CMV serostatus. Linkage disequilibrium might explain the correlated functional status among segregating V segments, but an unknown experimental factor could not be excluded. An earlier analysis of some 560 of the donors showed that most TCR beta V segments appeared in productive rearrangements either about 90% or about 30% of the time, which broadly matched IMGT annotations. The study gave a list of 150 to 200 TCR beta chains associated with cytomegalovirus. In a later genetic analysis, fewer N-insertions in productive TCRs were reported among donors in an Asian-associated ancestry cluster than the roughly 670-donor mean. Because counts were too low, approximately 15 rarely observed V segments, including chromosome 9 orphons, were excluded from the earlier analysis of several hundred of the donors. A further reported finding was that TCR beta sequences accurately predicted the HLA-A and HLA-B alleles for most subjects in the first cohort. Because HLA typing was unavailable for some donors at each locus, only the typed subset was used in association tests. It was suggested by the authors that the approach could potentially be generalized to other disease states and immunological phenotypes. Most CMV-associated TCR beta chains appeared to be HLA-restricted in a later analysis, and the HLA associations seemed to be driven largely by CMV exposure. A later analysis found that TCR association rates varied across HLA loci, with DRB1 alleles showing the most associated TCRs and HLA-C alleles the fewest. Roughly uniform sequencing depth across donors was assumed in presence/absence analyses, although this assumption may not hold. While some public TCRs were present in many individuals, most TCR sequences turned up only very rarely across donors. In both the original and validation cohorts, the classifier was reported to diagnose cytomegalovirus status with high specificity and sensitivity. The 87-base-pair reads could not distinguish some IMGT-functional V segments, including TRBV6-2 and TRBV6-3, so those segments were excluded. In a later analysis, HLA-associated TCR beta chains showed more clonal expansion and lower generation probabilities than non-associated chains that were equally common. The cohort was sequenced for TCR beta chains only, and without alpha or paired-chain data the features that could be detected were limited. A cluster of highly shared sequence variants was judged likely to be a technical artifact of the sequencing pipeline.

Receptor libraries were prepared by the immunoSEQ multiplex PCR assay. For the multiplex PCR, a mixture combining 60 forward primers for TCR Vbeta segments and 13 reverse primers for TCR Jbeta segments was used. The CDR3 region of rearranged TCR beta genes was amplified from genomic DNA by a multiplex PCR assay. The Illumina HiSeq System was used to sequence the amplified TCR beta libraries as 87-base-pair reads. In the paper's pipeline: In a later analysis, 70 million to 95 million unique TCR beta chains were counted across the 650 to 750 repertoires, and approximately 9.9 million of these chains were shared by at least two donors. A nearest-neighbor algorithm error-corrected the raw reads and collapsed the reads into unique sequences, merging closely related sequences to remove PCR and sequencing errors. To assign V, D and J gene segments, CDR3 sequences were aligned to IMGT reference sequences. For a sequence to be retained, at least a six-nucleotide match to both a V gene segment and a J gene segment was required. Rearrangements were called productive when the CDR3 lacked stop codons and stayed in frame with V and J; all others were non-productive. CDR3 was defined according to IMGT convention as the region running from the second conserved V-encoded cysteine to the conserved J-encoded phenylalanine. Sequences without an unambiguous match to a single V gene segment were excluded from the earlier analysis of about 640 of the donors. In an earlier analysis of a few hundred of the donors, a V segment was called functional when productive rearrangements were above 56.7%, and segregating when the standard deviation between donors exceeded 5%. A statistical classification framework was built for diagnosing cytomegalovirus status from the catalog of TCR beta chain sequences. V and J gene assignment, in a later analysis, came from comparing TCR nucleotide sequences with IMGT/GENE-DB human TR gene sequences. The TCRdist pipeline was used in a later analysis to assign CDR3 sequences and most-parsimonious VDJ recombination scenarios. In a later analysis, each TCR beta chain was defined by its CDR3 amino acid sequence together with its V-gene family, and reads lacking a unique V-gene family were excluded. To address suspected cross-contamination and a sequencing artifact, a later analysis removed some 620 highly shared, low-generation-probability nucleotide sequences. In a later analysis, a clonal expansion index for each public chain was calculated from normalized within-repertoire ranks of inferred template counts. A later analysis computed generation probabilities with a VDJ recombination model fitted to out-of-frame rearrangements, and checked the results against IGoR. In a later analysis, TCR-TCR, TCR-HLA and TCR-CMV co-occurrence was scored with hypergeometric tests, and a repertoire-size bias correction was applied to TCR pairs. In a later analysis, false discovery rates were estimated by permuting HLA or CMV assignments 20 times. A later analysis grouped co-occurring TCRs with DBSCAN, adding TCRdist sequence similarity when clustering within HLA-allele-positive subsets. Repertoires with fewer than 30,000 or more than 120,000 public chains, plus five repertoires with anomalous nucleotide sharing, were excluded from co-occurrence clustering. TCRdb stores this immuneACCESS table with in-frame sequences only. Part of the clones is absent; in the studies checked, under half of the shortfall reflects unresolved V genes, and no reason is known for the rest. For V, J and clone size, that table is used; D and trimming come from the DNA. The sample's table lists a count of about 58,000 clones. The ten largest clones capture more than 2% of the sample.

As to this clone: This clone's antigen is unknown.

The sequence joins TRBV6-5 to TRBJ1-2, with the D gene call left open. This TCR was recovered from a woman aged 18-35 years in good health and CMV-seronegative. What was sequenced was PBMCs. The nucleotide sequence reads as follows: TGTGCCGCGGGAGAGAGGGCCTATGGCTACACCTTC. Its coded protein is CAAGERAYGYTF.